The clone carrying this TCR beta chain was found many times. Antigen unknown. This specimen comes from a study of T cell repertoires in cytomegalovirus infection. Study-wide results and caveats: Based on cumulative public TCR beta family frequency, carriers of CMV plus the relevant HLA were identified.

In germline, CDR1 is SGHVS, CDR2 FQNEAQ. Trimming took off 0 bases at V and 0 bases at J, with 13 bases between the two ends. The CDR3 consists of 17 residues. MiXCR, run by TCRdb on the reads, gives a single entry per CDR3 protein. Among hundreds of thousands of distinct CDR3 sequences, approximately 24% were seen once, and the ten largest hold approximately 8%. The sequenced material came from CD8+ T cells from PBMCs. This receptor was taken from a human donor in good health (CMV status not recorded). Some clones in this sample may be carry-over from other donors' samples. The gene calls are TRBV7-8 and TRBJ2-3; TRBD1 might be the D (5 bases). The CDR3 DNA reads TGTGCCAGCAGCTTAGCGCTAAGGGGCGCGAGCACAGATACGCAGTATTTT. Residues: CASSLALRGASTDTQYF. Full variable domain (remainder filled in from reference TRBV7-8 and TRBJ2-3): GAGVSQSPRYKVAKRGQDVALRCDPISGHVSLFWYQQALGQGPEFLTYFQNEAQLDKSGLPSDRFFAERPEGSVSTLKIQRTQQEDSAVYLCASSLALRGASTDTQYFGPGTRLTVL.